The 20 T cell receptor beta chains given below trace back to one sample, sequenced in a study of blood T cell repertoires in COVID-19. Some clones are missing from TCRdb's copy, which holds only in-frame ones; the method was immunoSEQ multiplex PCR. The sample records about 200,000 clones, 80% to 90% being singletons. Material for sequencing was peripheral blood. The receptor set was obtained from a man aged 60 to 75 who had recovered from COVID-19.

This clone was seen only once. The J gene is TRBJ1-5, the V gene TRBV12-3 or TRBV12-4; the D is unclear. Deletions cut 6 bases from V and 4 bases from J, with 4 bases between. This CDR3 is 11 amino acids long. The CDR3 loop reads CASSQNQPQHF. The CDR3 DNA reads as TGTGCCAGCAGCCAAAATCAGCCCCAGCATTTT.

This chain links TRBV19 with TRBJ1-2, with 7 bases lining up with TRBD1. V dropped 6 bases and J dropped 1; count of bases not matched to a gene: 5. The CDR3 covers 14 residues. Germline V gene sequence: CDR1 LNHDA, CDR2 SQIVND (reference sequence). CDR3 in DNA: TGTGCCAGTAGAACAGACAGGGATAACTATGGCTACACCTTC. It translates to CASRTDRDNYGYTF.

This sequence joins TRBV5-1 and TRBJ2-3; D gene unclear. Trimming stripped 1 base from V and 1 base from J, with 7 bases between. CDR3 length: 14 residues. Germline CDR1 reads SGHRS; CDR2 reads YFSETQ. CDR3 nucleotide sequence: TGCGCCAGCAGCTTGCCGGTGGGCACAGATACGCAGTATTTT. Translation gives CASSLPVGTDTQYF.

The chain couples TRBV2 to TRBJ1-2; 10 nucleotides line up with TRBD1. This CDR3 contains 15 residues. V lost 5 bases to trimming and J lost 7 bases; unmatched junction nucleotides: 10. Germline assignment: CDR1 SNHLY and CDR2 FYNNEI. CDR3 DNA: TGTGCCAGCAGTTCCCCCGGGACAGGGGTTTTTGGCTACACCTTC. Translating gives CASSSPGTGVFGYTF.

The sample holds one count of this clone. The V gene is TRBV30, the J gene TRBJ2-5; 10 bases fit TRBD1. Trimming took 1 base from V and 4 from J; bases not matched to a gene: 6. Looked up from germline, CDR1 is GTSNPN and CDR2 is SVGIG (reference sequence). This CDR3 spans 15 amino acids. For the CDR3, the DNA is TGTGCCTGGAGTGGAGGGGACAGGGGAGTAGAGACCCAGTACTTC. It translates to CAWSGGDRGVETQYF.

V and J are TRBV5-1 and TRBJ2-5; 9 bases line up with TRBD1. The CDR3 loop spans 16 amino acids. Trimming cost V 4 bases and J 3 bases; bases outside gene matches: 10. Germline V gives CDR1 SGHRS, CDR2 YFSETQ. Here the CDR3 DNA reads TGCGCCAGCAGCCTCGGGGGGACAGGGAAGGAAGAGACCCAGTACTTC. Protein: CASSLGGTGKEETQYF. The full variable domain, in which reference TRBV5-1 and TRBJ2-5 provide the parts outside the CDR3, is KAGVTQTPRYLIKTRGQQVTLSCSPISGHRSVSWYQQTPGQGLQFLFEYFSETQRNKGNFPGRFSGRQFSNSRSEMNVSTLELGDSALYLCASSLGGTGKEETQYFGPGTRLLVL.

The chain has TRBV28 and TRBJ1-2; 7 nucleotides align to TRBD1. The CDR3 runs 17 residues. Trimming removed 2 bases from V and 4 bases from J; junction bases left unmatched: 13. The germline V gene encodes CDR1 MDHEN and CDR2 SYDVKM. CDR3 sequence: CASSLIDAQGPFYGYTF. The CDR3 nucleotides read TGTGCCAGCAGTTTAATTGATGCACAGGGGCCCTTCTATGGCTACACCTTC.

This chain uses TRBV5-6 with TRBJ2-1; D call uncertain. V gave up 5 bases and J gave up 7 bases, with 7 bases separating them. CDR1 is SGHDT, CDR2 YYEEEE, per germline. The CDR3 loop spans 11 amino acids. The CDR3 protein is CASSSRNEQFF. As DNA, the CDR3 is TGTGCCAGCAGTTCCAGGAATGAGCAGTTCTTC.

The CDR3 region is CASSALLGGSYEQYF. The CDR3 region has the DNA TGTGCCAGCAGCGCCCTCTTGGGGGGGAGCTACGAGCAGTACTTC. The chain carries TRBV5-6 and TRBJ2-7, with 7 bases identical to TRBD2. CDR1 SGHDT and CDR2 YYEEEE come from the germline V gene. Trimming cost V 4 bases and J 3 bases; bases outside gene matches: 10. This CDR3 is built from 15 residues.

The V call is TRBV6-5, the J call TRBJ1-5; D is perhaps TRBD1 (5 bases). The V end lost 8 bases, the J end lost 3 bases, and 17 bases lay between the germline ends. Germline V gives CDR1 MNHEY, CDR2 SVGAGI. This CDR3 is 15 amino acids long. The CDR3 nucleotides are TGTGCCAGCTCACAACGGCGGGGCCTCAATCAGCCCCAGCATTTT. Translation gives CASSQRRGLNQPQHF.

V usage is TRBV19 and J usage is TRBJ1-2; 9 bases fit TRBD1. The germline V gene has CDR1 LNHDA and CDR2 SQIVND (reference sequence). The CDR3 has 17 residues. The ends lost 4 bases at V and 4 bases at J; junction bases unmatched: 13. CDR3 sequence reads: CASSTPPGQGPGYGYTF. The DNA of the CDR3 is TGTGCCAGTAGTACCCCACCGGGACAGGGCCCGGGCTATGGCTACACCTTC.

V is TRBV6-2 or TRBV6-3 and J is TRBJ2-5; 8 bases are shared with TRBD2. Germline CDR1 MNHEY, CDR2 SVGEGT. The V and J ends lost 5 bases and 2 bases, in that order; junction bases with no gene match: 10. CDR3 length: 16 residues. The CDR3 protein is CASSPRYSGEQETQYF. DNA for the CDR3: TGTGCCAGCAGTCCCAGATATAGCGGGGAGCAAGAGACCCAGTACTTC.

The chain recombines TRBV5-4 with TRBJ2-1, with 9 positions matching TRBD2. This CDR3 has 17 residues. Germline lookup yields CDR1 SGHNT and CDR2 YYREEE (reference sequence). V trimming: 6 bases; J trimming: 4 bases; junction bases outside the gene matches: 14. The CDR3 bases are TGTGCCAGCACCCCGGGCGGGGGGGCTATAGGTTACAATGAGCAGTTCTTC. This translates into CASTPGGGAIGYNEQFF.

This clone occurred a few times. The V and J genes are TRBV18 and TRBJ1-1, with D possibly TRBD1 on 5 matching bases. Germline CDR1 reads KGHSH; CDR2 reads LQKENI. CDR3 length: 14 amino acids. The V gene lost 1 base and the J gene lost 1 base, with 7 bases spanning the gap. The CDR3 spells CASSPRGQNTEAFF. The CDR3 DNA sequence: TGTGCCAGCTCACCACGGGGCCAGAACACTGAAGCTTTCTTT.

V gene TRBV19 combines with J gene TRBJ1-2; 8 positions agree with TRBD1. CDR3 length: 13 amino acids. In germline, CDR1 is LNHDA, CDR2 SQIVND (reference sequence). The J segment lost 7 bases and the V segment lost 9 bases, leaving 10 bases of the junction unmatched. DNA for the CDR3: TGTGCCAGCTCGGGACAGGCGTTTGCTGGCTACACCTTC. It codes for CASSGQAFAGYTF.

This chain uses TRBV14 with TRBJ2-7, with D maybe TRBD2 (6 bases). The CDR3 consists of 16 residues. V lost 0 bases to trimming and J lost 2 bases, with 14 bases between them. CDR1 and CDR2 from the germline V gene are SGHDN and FVKESK. The chain's CDR3 is CASSQERGYPTYEQYF. The CDR3 bases are TGTGCCAGCAGCCAAGAACGGGGGTACCCCACCTACGAGCAGTACTTC.

The chain has TRBV28 and TRBJ2-7, with a weak D call TRBD2 (6 bases). V lost 6 bases to trimming and J lost 0 bases, with 12 bases between them. This CDR3 comprises 14 residues. Germline V gives CDR1 MDHEN, CDR2 SYDVKM. CDR3 DNA sequence: TGTGCCAGCAGCATAGCGGATAGCTCCTACGAGCAGTACTTC. It specifies CASSIADSSYEQYF. The entire variable domain, with the rest obtained from reference TRBV28 and TRBJ2-7, is as follows: DVKVTQSSRYLVKRTGEKVFLECVQDMDHENMFWYRQDPGLGLRLIYFSYDVKMKEKGDIPEGYSVSREKKERFSLILESASTNQTSMYLCASSIADSSYEQYFGPGTRLTVT.

V is TRBV6-6 and J is TRBJ1-1; unclear D gene. CDR3 length: 14 residues. Germline V gene sequence: CDR1 MNHNY, CDR2 SVGAGI (reference sequence). The ends were cut back, 4 bases at V and 6 bases at J, with 15 bases in the middle. CDR3 in DNA: TGTGCCAGCAGTTCTCCCAAGGGAGCCCCTGAAGCTTTCTTT. As protein: CASSSPKGAPEAFF.

The chain couples TRBV6-1 to TRBJ2-7; unclear D gene. This CDR3 is built from 13 residues. CDR1 is MNHNS and CDR2 is SASEGT in the germline V gene. The V and J ends lost 3 bases and 3 bases respectively, with 9 bases between them. This CDR3 reads CASSEADNYEQYF. In DNA form, the CDR3 reads TGTGCCAGCAGTGAGGCAGACAACTACGAGCAGTACTTC.

The chain couples TRBV6-5 to TRBJ1-2; D remains ambiguous. This CDR3 has 14 amino acids. The V end was cut by 7 bases, the J end by 4 bases, with 16 bases between. Germline V gene sequence: CDR1 MNHEY, CDR2 SVGAGI. Written as DNA, the CDR3 is TGTGCCAGCAACGTCCGGGAGGGCACCTATGGCTACACCTTC. This gives the protein CASNVREGTYGYTF.